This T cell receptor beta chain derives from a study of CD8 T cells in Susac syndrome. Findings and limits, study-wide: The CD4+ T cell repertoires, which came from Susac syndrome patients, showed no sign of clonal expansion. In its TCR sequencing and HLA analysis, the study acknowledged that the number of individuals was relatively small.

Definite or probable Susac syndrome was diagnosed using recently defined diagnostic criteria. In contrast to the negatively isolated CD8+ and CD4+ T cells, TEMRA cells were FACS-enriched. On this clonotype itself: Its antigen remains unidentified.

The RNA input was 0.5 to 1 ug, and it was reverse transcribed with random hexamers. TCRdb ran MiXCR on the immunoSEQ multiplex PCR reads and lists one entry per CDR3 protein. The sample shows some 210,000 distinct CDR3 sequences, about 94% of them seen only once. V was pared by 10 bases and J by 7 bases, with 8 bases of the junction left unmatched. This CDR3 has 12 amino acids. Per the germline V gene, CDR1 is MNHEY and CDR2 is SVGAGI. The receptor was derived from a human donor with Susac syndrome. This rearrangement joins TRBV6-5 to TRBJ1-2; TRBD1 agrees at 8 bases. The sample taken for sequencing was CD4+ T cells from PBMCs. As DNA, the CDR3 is TGTGCCACCCGACAGGGGTCTACTGGCTACACCTTC. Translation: CATRQGSTGYTF.